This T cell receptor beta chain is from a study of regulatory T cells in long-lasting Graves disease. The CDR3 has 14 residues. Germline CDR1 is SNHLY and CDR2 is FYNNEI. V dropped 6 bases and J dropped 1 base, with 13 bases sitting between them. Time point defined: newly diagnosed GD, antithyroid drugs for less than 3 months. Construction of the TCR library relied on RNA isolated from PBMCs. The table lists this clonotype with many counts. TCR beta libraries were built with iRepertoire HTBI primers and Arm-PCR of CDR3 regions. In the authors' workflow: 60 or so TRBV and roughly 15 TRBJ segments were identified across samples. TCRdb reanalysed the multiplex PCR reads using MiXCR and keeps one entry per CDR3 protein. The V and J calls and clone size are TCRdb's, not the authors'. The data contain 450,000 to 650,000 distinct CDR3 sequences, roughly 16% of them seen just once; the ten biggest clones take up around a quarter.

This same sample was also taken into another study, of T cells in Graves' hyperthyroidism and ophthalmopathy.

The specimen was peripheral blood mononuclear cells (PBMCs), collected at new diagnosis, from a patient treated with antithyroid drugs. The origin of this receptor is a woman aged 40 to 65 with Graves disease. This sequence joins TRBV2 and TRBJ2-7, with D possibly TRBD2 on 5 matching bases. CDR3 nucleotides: TGTGCCAGCAGGGGAGCGTTCTCGTCCTACGAGCAGTACTTC. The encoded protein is CASRGAFSSYEQYF.